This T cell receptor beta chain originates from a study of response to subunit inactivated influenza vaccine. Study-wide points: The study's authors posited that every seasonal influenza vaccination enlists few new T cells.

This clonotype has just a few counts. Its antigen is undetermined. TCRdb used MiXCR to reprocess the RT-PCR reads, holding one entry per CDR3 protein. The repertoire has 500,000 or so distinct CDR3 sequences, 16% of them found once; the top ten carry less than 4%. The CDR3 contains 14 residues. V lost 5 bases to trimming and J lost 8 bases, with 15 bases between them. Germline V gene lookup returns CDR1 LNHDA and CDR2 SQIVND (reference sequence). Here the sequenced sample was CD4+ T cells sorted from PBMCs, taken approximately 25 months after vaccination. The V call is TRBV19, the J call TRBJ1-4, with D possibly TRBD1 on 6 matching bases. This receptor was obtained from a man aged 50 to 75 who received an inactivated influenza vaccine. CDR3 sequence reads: CASSAQGRGEKLFF. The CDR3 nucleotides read TGTGCCAGTAGTGCGCAGGGGAGAGGAGAAAAACTGTTTTTT.